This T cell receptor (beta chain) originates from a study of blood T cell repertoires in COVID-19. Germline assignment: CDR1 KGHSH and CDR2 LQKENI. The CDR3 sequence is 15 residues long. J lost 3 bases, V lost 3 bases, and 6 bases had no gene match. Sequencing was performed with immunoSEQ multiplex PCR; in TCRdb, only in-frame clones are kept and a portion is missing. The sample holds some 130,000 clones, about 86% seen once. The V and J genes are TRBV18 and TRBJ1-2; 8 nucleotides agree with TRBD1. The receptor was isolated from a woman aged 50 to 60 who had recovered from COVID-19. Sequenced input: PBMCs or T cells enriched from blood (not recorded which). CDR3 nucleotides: TGTGCCAGCTCACCGGAGACAGGGGTGGACTATGGCTACACCTTC. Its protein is CASSPETGVDYGYTF.